The 19 T cell receptor beta chains given below trace back to one sample, sequenced in a study of T cell repertoires in cytomegalovirus infection. TCRdb re-called the reads with MiXCR, one entry per CDR3 protein. The profile shows roughly 69,000 distinct CDR3 sequences, roughly 21% of them singletons. Their specific antigens are unknown. The material was CD8+ T cells from cultured PBMCs, obtained from culture after CMV antigen stimulation. These TCRs come from a human donor in good health (CMV status not recorded). Some clones in this sample may be carry-over from other donors' samples.

V is TRBV6-1 and J is TRBJ1-2; D remains unclear. Trimming took 7 bases from V and 1 from J, leaving 22 bases between them. This CDR3 spans 17 amino acids. Germline CDR1 and CDR2: MNHNS and SASEGT. The DNA for the CDR3 is TGTGCCAGCAAAGACTTCCAGGCCCTGGGAAGTAACTATGGCTACACCTTC. Amino acids: CASKDFQALGSNYGYTF.

The chain has TRBV6-2 or TRBV6-3 and TRBJ2-1; TRBD2 agrees at 8 bases. V lost 5 bases to trimming and J lost 4 bases; unmatched junction nucleotides: 7. The CDR3 consists of 15 residues. Germline V gene lookup returns CDR1 MNHEY and CDR2 SVGEGT. CDR3 coding DNA: TGTGCCAGCAGTCCCCTAGCGGGCGGTTACAATGAGCAGTTCTTC. Encoded protein: CASSPLAGGYNEQFF.

This clonotype was found many times. The CDR3 DNA reads as TGCAGCGTTGAGCCCGCCGGGCTAGCGGGGGGGACTGCAGATACGCAGTATTTT. Protein sequence: CSVEPAGLAGGTADTQYF. This chain uses TRBV29-1 with TRBJ2-3; the match to TRBD2 covers 12 bases. The CDR3 totals 18 residues. CDR1 is SQVTM, CDR2 ANQGSEA, per germline. J was trimmed by 4 bases and V by 3 bases; bases with no gene match: 14.

This clonotype came up a few times. V usage is TRBV7-2 and J usage is TRBJ1-5, with D unclear. The germline V gene encodes CDR1 SGHTA and CDR2 FQGNSA. V lost 5 bases, J lost 5 bases, and 19 bases lay in between. The CDR3 consists of 16 residues. The CDR3, as DNA: TGTGCCAGCAGCCCCCTGGGCGGGATGGAGGATCAGCCCCAGCATTTT. It translates to CASSPLGGMEDQPQHF.

The rearrangement links TRBV6-1 to TRBJ2-6, with D hard to call. CDR1 is MNHNS, CDR2 SASEGT, per germline. The CDR3 totals 15 residues. V shed 8 bases and J shed 0 bases, with 11 bases lying between them. The CDR3 spells CASSDSSSGANVLTF. DNA of the CDR3: TGTGCCAGCTCTGATTCGAGCTCTGGGGCCAACGTCCTGACTTTC.

The CDR3 DNA follows: TGTGCCAGCAGTCCCGCAGGACAGTCCTACGAGCAGTACTTC. Its protein is CASSPAGQSYEQYF. The V and J genes are TRBV27 and TRBJ2-7, with D possibly being TRBD1 (6 bases). CDR1 and CDR2 from the germline V gene are MNHEY and SMNVEV (reference sequence). V was trimmed by 5 bases and J by 1 base, leaving 12 bases between them. The length of the CDR3 is 14 residues.

This clonotype has ten or more counts. The gene calls are TRBV19 and TRBJ2-2; 10 bases agree with TRBD1. The ends lost 3 bases at V and 7 bases at J; junction bases unmatched: 8. The CDR3 extends over 16 amino acids. Germline loops: CDR1 LNHDA, CDR2 SQIVND (reference sequence). This chain's CDR3 is CASSILGQGFIGELFF. The CDR3, as DNA: TGTGCCAGTAGTATCCTGGGACAGGGGTTCATCGGGGAGCTGTTTTTT.

There are a few counts of this clonotype. V usage is TRBV27 and J usage is TRBJ1-1; D gene unclear. The V gene's germline CDR1 is MNHEY and CDR2 SMNVEV (reference sequence). CDR3 length: 12 residues. Trimming shortened V by 2 bases and J by 6 bases, and 7 bases separated the two germline ends. CDR3 loop: CASSLPSPEAFF. For the CDR3, the DNA is TGTGCCAGCAGTTTACCCTCGCCTGAAGCTTTCTTT.

This clonotype was counted between two and nine times. This chain joins TRBV12-3 or TRBV12-4 and TRBJ1-5; D not resolved. The CDR3 covers 15 residues. The V and J ends lost 6 bases and 0 bases respectively, with 12 bases between them. The DNA of the CDR3 is TGTGCCAGCAGGGACGGAGATTATAGCAATCAGCCCCAGCATTTT. Amino acid sequence: CASRDGDYSNQPQHF.

This clonotype showed up just a few times. The chain recombines TRBV19 with TRBJ2-7, with a tentative D call TRBD2 (6 bases). V lost 5 bases and J 5 bases, leaving 22 bases between the germline ends. The CDR3 loop spans 16 amino acids. CDR1 LNHDA and CDR2 SQIVND come from the germline V gene (reference sequence). CDR3 loop: CASSPRAGGVVDEQYF. CDR3 nucleotides: TGTGCCAGTAGTCCCCGGGCAGGAGGGGTTGTCGACGAGCAGTACTTC.

This clonotype was detected only a few times. V usage is TRBV7-4 and J usage is TRBJ1-1, with D hard to call. CDR3 size: 11 residues. Looked up from germline, CDR1 is SGHVT and CDR2 is SQSDAQ. V was cut by 8 bases and J by 4 bases, with 8 bases left in between. The CDR3 protein is CASRVSTEAFF. In DNA, the CDR3 is TGTGCCAGCCGGGTGAGCACTGAAGCTTTCTTT.

This clonotype was counted between two and nine times. The CDR3 DNA follows: TGTGCCAGCAGCTCCTCGACCCAGCCCCAGCATTTT. It is translated as CASSSSTQPQHF. The chain is built from TRBV7-2 and TRBJ1-5; D unclear. V lost 4 bases and J 7 bases, leaving 8 bases between the germline ends. The CDR3 length is 12 residues. The germline V gene has CDR1 SGHTA and CDR2 FQGNSA.

This chain joins TRBV13 and TRBJ1-1; D remains unclear. This CDR3 spans 13 amino acids. The germline V gene encodes CDR1 PRHDT and CDR2 FYEKMQ (reference sequence). V lost 0 bases and J lost 6, with 8 bases in between. CDR3 bases: TGTGCCAGCAGCTTAGGGAGTAACGCTGAAGCTTTCTTT. Amino acid sequence: CASSLGSNAEAFF.

The V gene is TRBV20-1, the J gene TRBJ2-7; no reliable D call. This CDR3 is built from 16 residues. Germline V gene sequence: CDR1 DFQATT, CDR2 SNEGSKA (reference sequence). Trimming removed 2 bases at V and 1 base at J, with 18 bases between. CDR3 DNA sequence: TGCAGTGCTAGATATGCGATATACAGACGGTCCTACGAGCAGTACTTC. Its protein is CSARYAIYRRSYEQYF.

This chain joins TRBV6-1 and TRBJ2-7; D is unclear. V lost 2 bases and J lost 6, with 11 bases in between. Germline V gene lookup returns CDR1 MNHNS and CDR2 SASEGT. The CDR3 consists of 13 residues. Written as DNA, the CDR3 is TGTGCCAGCAGTGAACTATCAGGACCCGAGCAGTACTTC. Encoded protein: CASSELSGPEQYF.

A few counts support this clonotype. V gene TRBV7-2 combines with J gene TRBJ1-1, with TRBD1 matching 11 bases. The CDR3 has 17 residues. Per germline, CDR1 SGHTA and CDR2 FQGNSA. V was pared by 2 bases and J by 4 bases, with 9 bases of the junction left unmatched. The CDR3 spells CASSLRGDRGYGTEAFF. The DNA of the CDR3 is TGTGCCAGCAGCTTACGTGGGGACAGGGGGTACGGCACTGAAGCTTTCTTT.

This clonotype was seen only a few times. This rearrangement joins TRBV7-2 to TRBJ2-1; D is undetermined. The CDR3 has 15 amino acids. Trimming left V 5 bases short and J 7 bases short, with 18 bases between. CDR1 is SGHTA, CDR2 FQGNSA, per germline. The CDR3 coding sequence is TGTGCCAGCAGCCCCGGTAGCCTGGGGAAGAATGAGCAGTTCTTC. This translates into CASSPGSLGKNEQFF.

This clonotype was seen a handful of times. The V and J genes are TRBV7-7 and TRBJ2-3; D unresolved. The CDR3 is 13 amino acids. Germline V gives CDR1 SSHAT, CDR2 FNYEAQ (reference sequence). Trimming removed 3 bases from V and 2 bases from J, with 6 bases in between. This CDR3 reads CASSFYHTDTQYF. Here the CDR3 DNA reads TGTGCCAGCAGCTTTTACCACACAGATACGCAGTATTTT.

V usage is TRBV7-9 and J usage is TRBJ1-4; D is possibly TRBD1 (6 bases). The CDR3 has 14 amino acids. Germline lookup yields CDR1 SEHNR and CDR2 FQNEAQ (reference sequence). V lost 5 bases, J lost 7 bases, and 14 bases lay in between. The CDR3 sequence is CASSEQGWSEKLFF. In nucleotides, the CDR3 is TGTGCCAGCAGCGAACAGGGATGGAGTGAAAAACTGTTTTTT. The entire variable domain, with the rest obtained from reference TRBV7-9 and TRBJ1-4, is as follows: DTGVSQNPRHKITKRGQNVTFRCDPISEHNRLYWYRQTLGQGPEFLTYFQNEAQLEKSRLLSDRFSAERPKGSFSTLEIQRTEQGDSAMYLCASSEQGWSEKLFFGSGTQLSVL.